This T cell receptor (beta chain) appears in the sequencing data of a study of shared clonotypes between healthy human individuals. Study-level findings and limits: Shared clonotypes: about 5.3% naive CD4, under 4% naive CD8, 2.3% memory CD4, 0.4% to 0.5% memory CD8. Sorted-subset samples were not fully sequenced, rarefaction indicated.

The CDR3 length is 16 residues. Germline loops: CDR1 SEHNR, CDR2 FQNEAQ (reference sequence). V was cut by 0 bases and J by 7 bases, with 13 bases left in between. It was across several immunoSEQ plates that each subset's genomic DNA was evenly split. The table came from immunoSEQ multiplex PCR; TCRdb's copy has only in-frame clones and leaves some out. The table has under 2,000,000 clones, over 85% seen once. A note on this clone: Its antigen is not known.

The naive CD8 population came from CD45RO-negative cells selected for CCR7, without terminally differentiated effector memory CD45RA+ cells. The TCR originated in a young man in good health. The specimen was naive CD8+ T cells sorted from blood. This chain uses TRBV7-9 with TRBJ1-6; TRBD1 might be the D (5 bases). The DNA for the CDR3 is TGTGCCAGCAGCTTAGCTGGTGGACAAAGCAATTCACCCCTCCACTTT. As protein: CASSLAGGQSNSPLHF.